These T cell receptor beta chains were read from a single sample in a study of response to subunit inactivated influenza vaccine. TCRdb passed the RT-PCR reads through MiXCR, listing each CDR3 protein once. The sample records 800,000 or so distinct CDR3 sequences, 21% being singletons. Sample: PBMCs from blood, taken around 5 days after vaccination. These receptors were taken from a man between 45 and 60 years old who received an inactivated influenza vaccine. Each CDR3 is given without its conserved first and last residue.

j_call,cdr3_length,v_call,cdr3_aa
TRBJ2-1,12,TRBV19,ASTMTGVINEQF
TRBJ1-5,12,TRBV7-8,ASSFTGSGQPQH
TRBJ2-5,15,TRBV5-1,ASSSTGLAGGQETQY
TRBJ1-6,13,TRBV20-1,SARDLLAPNSPLH
TRBJ2-1,15,TRBV12-3/TRBV12-4,ASSLLGAGGWNNEQF
TRBJ2-5,11,TRBV10-1,ASSDTWKETQY
TRBJ2-1,11,TRBV4-3,ASSQDPRGGVS
TRBJ2-3,16,TRBV4-1,ASSQRQVGGGGTDTQY
TRBJ2-2,11,TRBV4-3,ASSHKSTGELF
TRBJ2-5,13,TRBV27,ASSSGTGGTETQY
TRBJ2-5,11,TRBV6-1,ASAQGSQETQY
TRBJ2-1,11,TRBV7-2,ASSLEGGNDAG
TRBJ1-1,13,TRBV4-1,ASNEVGLKDTEAF
TRBJ2-5,11,TRBV20-1,SASSTAKETQY
TRBJ2-1,10,TRBV29-1,SVITGAFEQF
TRBJ2-2,14,TRBV9,ASSKQRGGRTGELF
TRBJ1-2,14,TRBV6-1,ASSRRDRGPNYGYT
TRBJ2-5,20,TRBV28,ASSLPQQTGYQTSGRYETQY
TRBJ2-7,10,TRBV29-1,SVGGNLGEQY
TRBJ1-2,11,TRBV6-1,ASRAQGYYGYT
TRBJ2-7,12,TRBV10-3,AISVLRGAYEQY
TRBJ2-5,14,TRBV7-2,ASSRSISGGTETQY
TRBJ2-7,11,TRBV3-1,ASSQDHYYEQY
TRBJ2-5,14,TRBV11-2,ASSSGGQGFHETQY
TRBJ2-7,11,TRBV7-9,ASAETDLYEQY
TRBJ2-6,16,TRBV5-5,ASSSTGALEPGANVLT
TRBJ2-3,11,TRBV20-1,SAAGGGQNTQY
TRBJ2-7,11,TRBV10-3,AISRQVRAEQY
TRBJ2-4,10,TRBV12-3/TRBV12-4,ASSFAGNIQY
TRBJ2-1,15,TRBV21-1,ASSSSRPGLAGNEQF
TRBJ2-7,14,TRBV7-2,ASSHSPSGNPYEQY
TRBJ2-2,13,TRBV5-1,ASSWRPPPTGELF
TRBJ2-1,9,TRBV20-1,SARLRGEQF
TRBJ2-1,12,TRBV12-3/TRBV12-4,ASSFGTTYNEQF
TRBJ1-2,15,TRBV7-2,ASSLGLPVAAGTRYT
TRBJ2-3,12,TRBV7-3,ASSLPMYTDTQY
TRBJ2-7,14,TRBV3-1,ASSPTLASSLDEQY
TRBJ1-2,12,TRBV7-2,ASSLAEQGFSYT
TRBJ2-6,14,TRBV12-3/TRBV12-4,ASSFGGGDGANVLT
TRBJ2-3,12,TRBV29-1,SDRLPGAPDTQY
TRBJ2-3,12,TRBV5-6,ASSLGASRNTQY